A selection of T cell receptor beta chains follows, all from one sample in a study of T cells in Graves' hyperthyroidism and ophthalmopathy. TCRdb itself ran the multiplex PCR reads through MiXCR, one entry per CDR3 protein. The sample has around 300,000 distinct CDR3 sequences; roughly 14% are singletons. Sample: blood. All receptors come from a woman between 25 and 40 years old with Graves' hyperthyroidism that later progressed to Graves' ophthalmopathy. Both conserved end residues are part of each CDR3. A D gene is named only where the DNA matches it firmly. Clone size is shown for a subset of rows, as once, few, many or a class of expanded clone.

once	TRBV7-2	TRBJ2-5	TRBD2	TGTGCCAGCAGCTACCCGGGACTAGCGGGAGGAAGGGAGACCCAGTACTTC	CASSYPGLAGGRETQYF
many	TRBV15	TRBJ2-3	TRBD1	TGTGCCACCAGCACCCGGGACAGGAGCACAGATACGCAGTATTTT	CATSTRDRSTDTQYF
many	TRBV12-3/TRBV12-4	TRBJ2-3	TRBD2	TGTGCCAGCAGTATCCGGACTAGCGCCACAGATACGCAGTATTTT	CASSIRTSATDTQYF
few	TRBV24-1	TRBJ2-1	TRBD1	TGTGCCACCAGTGATTTGCCGAGACAGGGTGTCTACAATGAGCAGTTCTTC	CATSDLPRQGVYNEQFF
many	TRBV29-1	TRBJ2-7	.	TGCAGCGTAGGGACATACTACGAGCAGTACTTC	CSVGTYYEQYF
many	TRBV6-1	TRBJ1-1	TRBD1	TGTGCCAGCAGACGGACAGGGGACGGGGGCACTGAAGCTTTCTTT	CASRRTGDGGTEAFF
many	TRBV7-2	TRBJ2-5	.	TGTGCCAGCAGCTTATTGGGACGCGAGACCCAGTACTTC	CASSLLGRETQYF
many	TRBV6-2/TRBV6-3	TRBJ2-1	TRBD2	TGTGCCAGCAGTTATGACGGGAGGGCCTACAATGAGCAGTTCTTC	CASSYDGRAYNEQFF
.	TRBV18	TRBJ2-7	TRBD2	TGTGCCAGCTCACCACCGGGACTAGACTACGAGCAGTGCTTC	CASSPPGLDYEQCF
.	TRBV6-2/TRBV6-3	TRBJ2-6	.	TGTGCCAGCAGGTCATGGGGATCAGGGGCCAACGTCCTGACTTTC	CASRSWGSGANVLTF